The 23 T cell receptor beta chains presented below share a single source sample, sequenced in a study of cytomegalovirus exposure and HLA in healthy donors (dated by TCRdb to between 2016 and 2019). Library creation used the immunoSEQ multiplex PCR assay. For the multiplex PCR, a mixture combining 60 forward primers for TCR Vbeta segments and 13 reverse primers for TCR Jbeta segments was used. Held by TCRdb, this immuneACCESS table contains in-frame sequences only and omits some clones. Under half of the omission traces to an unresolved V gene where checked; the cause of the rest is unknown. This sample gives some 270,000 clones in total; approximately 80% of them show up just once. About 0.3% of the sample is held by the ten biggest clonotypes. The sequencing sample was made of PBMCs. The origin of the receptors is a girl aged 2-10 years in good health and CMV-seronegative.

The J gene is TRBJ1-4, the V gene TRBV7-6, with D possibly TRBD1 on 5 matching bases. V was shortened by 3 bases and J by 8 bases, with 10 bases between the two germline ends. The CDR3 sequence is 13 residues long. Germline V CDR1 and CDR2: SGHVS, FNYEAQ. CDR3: CASSFTGAEKLFF. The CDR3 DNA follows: TGTGCCAGCAGCTTCACAGGAGCCGAAAAACTGTTTTTT.

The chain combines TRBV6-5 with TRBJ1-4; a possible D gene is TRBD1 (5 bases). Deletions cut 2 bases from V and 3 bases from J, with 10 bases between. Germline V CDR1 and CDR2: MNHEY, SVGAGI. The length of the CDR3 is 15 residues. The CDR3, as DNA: TGTGCCAGCAGTTACATCAGGGCATCTAATGAAAAACTGTTTTTT. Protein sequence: CASSYIRASNEKLFF.

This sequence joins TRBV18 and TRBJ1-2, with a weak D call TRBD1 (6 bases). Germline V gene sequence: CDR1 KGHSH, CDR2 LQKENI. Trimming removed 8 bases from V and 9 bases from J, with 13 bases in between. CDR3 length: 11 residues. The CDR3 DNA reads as TGTGCCAGCACTGACAGGAGCAGCTACACCTTC. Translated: CASTDRSSYTF.

CDR3 in amino acids: CASSRGRPFGSEKLFF. The CDR3 DNA reads as TGCGCCAGCAGCCGAGGACGGCCCTTTGGGAGTGAAAAACTGTTTTTT. The chain joins TRBV4-1 to TRBJ1-4; D uncertain. In germline, CDR1 is MGHRA, CDR2 YSYEKL. Between the trimmed V and J ends, which lost 4 bases and 7 bases, there was a span of 19 bases. This CDR3 has 16 residues.

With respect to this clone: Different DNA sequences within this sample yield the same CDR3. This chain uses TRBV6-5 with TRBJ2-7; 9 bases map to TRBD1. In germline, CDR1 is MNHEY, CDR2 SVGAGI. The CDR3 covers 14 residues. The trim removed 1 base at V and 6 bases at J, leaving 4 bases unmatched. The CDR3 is CASSYFGQGTEQYF. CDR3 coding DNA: TGTGCCAGCAGTTACTTCGGACAGGGGACCGAGCAGTACTTC.

The CDR3 sequence is CASSVTSGNTDTQYF. CDR3 sequence (DNA): TGTGCCAGCAGCGTGACTAGCGGCAACACAGATACGCAGTATTTT. V gene TRBV9 combines with J gene TRBJ2-3; 9 bases match TRBD2. The J segment lost 2 bases and the V segment lost 2 bases, leaving 3 bases of the junction unmatched. The germline gives CDR1 SGDLS, CDR2 YYNGEE. CDR3 length equals 15 residues.

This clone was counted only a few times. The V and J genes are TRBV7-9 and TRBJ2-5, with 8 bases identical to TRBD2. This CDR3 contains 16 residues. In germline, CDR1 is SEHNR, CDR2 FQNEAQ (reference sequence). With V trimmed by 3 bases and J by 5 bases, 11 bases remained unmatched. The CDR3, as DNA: TGTGCCAGCAGCTTGCCTAGCGGGTTTGAGCGCGAGACCCAGTACTTC. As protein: CASSLPSGFERETQYF.

In nucleotides, the CDR3 is TGCAGCGTTGAAGATTGGTCTAGCGGGAGGGCCAGTGATACGCAGTATTTT. Its translation: CSVEDWSSGRASDTQYF. The V call is TRBV29-1, the J call TRBJ2-3; 12 bases map to TRBD2. V gave up 0 bases and J gave up 6 bases; unmatched junction bases: 10. The CDR3 contains 17 residues. Looked up from germline, CDR1 is SQVTM and CDR2 is ANQGSEA.

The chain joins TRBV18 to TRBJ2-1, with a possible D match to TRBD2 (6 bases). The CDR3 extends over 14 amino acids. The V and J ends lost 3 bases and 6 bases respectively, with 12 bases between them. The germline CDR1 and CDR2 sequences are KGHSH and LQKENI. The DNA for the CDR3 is TGTGCCAGCTCACCCCCGACTAGGCGCAATGAGCAGTTCTTC. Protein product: CASSPPTRRNEQFF.

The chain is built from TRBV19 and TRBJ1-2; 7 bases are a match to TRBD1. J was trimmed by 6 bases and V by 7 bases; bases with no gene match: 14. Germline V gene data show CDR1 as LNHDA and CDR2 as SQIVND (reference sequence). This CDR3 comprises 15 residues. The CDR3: CASMGHDRERDGYTF. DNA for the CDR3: TGTGCCAGTATGGGCCACGACAGGGAGAGGGATGGCTACACCTTC.

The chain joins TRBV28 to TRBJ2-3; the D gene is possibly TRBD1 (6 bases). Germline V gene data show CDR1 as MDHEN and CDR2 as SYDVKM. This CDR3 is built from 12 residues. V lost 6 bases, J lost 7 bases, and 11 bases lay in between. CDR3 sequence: CASSQGSHTQYF. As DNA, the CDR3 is TGTGCCAGCAGCCAGGGGTCCCATACGCAGTATTTT.

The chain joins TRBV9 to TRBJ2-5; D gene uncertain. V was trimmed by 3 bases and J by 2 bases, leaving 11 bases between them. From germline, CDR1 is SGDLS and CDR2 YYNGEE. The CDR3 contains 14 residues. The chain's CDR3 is CASSAADLQETQYF. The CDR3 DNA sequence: TGTGCCAGCAGCGCGGCGGATCTTCAAGAGACCCAGTACTTC.

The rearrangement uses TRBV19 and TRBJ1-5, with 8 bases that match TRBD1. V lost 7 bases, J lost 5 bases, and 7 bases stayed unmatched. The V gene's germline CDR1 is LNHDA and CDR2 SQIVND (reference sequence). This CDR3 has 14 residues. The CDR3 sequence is CASKDRANHQPQHF. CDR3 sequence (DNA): TGTGCCAGTAAGGACAGGGCCAACCATCAGCCCCAGCATTTT.

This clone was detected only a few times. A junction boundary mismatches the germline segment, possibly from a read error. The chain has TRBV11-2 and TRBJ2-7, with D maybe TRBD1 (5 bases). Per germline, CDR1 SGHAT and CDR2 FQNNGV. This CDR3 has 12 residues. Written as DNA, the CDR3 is TGTGCCAGCAGCCTTAATGGCCCAGGGATTTCCTTC. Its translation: CASSLNGPGISF.

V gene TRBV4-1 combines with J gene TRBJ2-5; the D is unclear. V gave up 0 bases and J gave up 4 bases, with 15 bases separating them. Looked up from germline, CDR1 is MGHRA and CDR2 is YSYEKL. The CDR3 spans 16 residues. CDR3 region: CASSQDLAPGLETQYF. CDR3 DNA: TGCGCCAGCAGCCAAGATCTTGCTCCAGGCCTAGAGACCCAGTACTTC.

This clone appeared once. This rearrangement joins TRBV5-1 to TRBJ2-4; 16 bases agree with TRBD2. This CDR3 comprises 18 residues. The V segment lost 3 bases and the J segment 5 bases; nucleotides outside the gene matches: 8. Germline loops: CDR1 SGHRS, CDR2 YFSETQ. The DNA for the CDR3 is TGCGCCAGCAGCTGGGGACTAGCGGGAGGGCGAGGTCAAAACATTCAGTACTTC. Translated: CASSWGLAGGRGQNIQYF.

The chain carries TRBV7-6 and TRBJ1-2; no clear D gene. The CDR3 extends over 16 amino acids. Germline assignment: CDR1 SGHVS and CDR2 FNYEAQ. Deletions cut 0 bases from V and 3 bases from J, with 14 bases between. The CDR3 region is CASSLARRNLHYGYTF. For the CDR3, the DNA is TGTGCCAGCAGCTTAGCGCGGCGGAATCTCCACTATGGCTACACCTTC.

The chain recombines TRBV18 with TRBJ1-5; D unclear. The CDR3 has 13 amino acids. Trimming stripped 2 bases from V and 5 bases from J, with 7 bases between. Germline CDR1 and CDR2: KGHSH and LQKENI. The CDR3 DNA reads TGTGCCAGCTCACCATTTGCGGATCAGCCCCAGCATTTT. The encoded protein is CASSPFADQPQHF.

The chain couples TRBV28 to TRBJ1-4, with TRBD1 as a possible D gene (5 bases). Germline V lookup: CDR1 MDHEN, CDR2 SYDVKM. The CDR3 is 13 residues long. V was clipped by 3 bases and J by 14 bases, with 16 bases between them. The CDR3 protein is CASSLVPRAGLFF. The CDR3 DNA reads TGTGCCAGCAGTTTGGTCCCCAGGGCAGGTCTGTTTTTT.

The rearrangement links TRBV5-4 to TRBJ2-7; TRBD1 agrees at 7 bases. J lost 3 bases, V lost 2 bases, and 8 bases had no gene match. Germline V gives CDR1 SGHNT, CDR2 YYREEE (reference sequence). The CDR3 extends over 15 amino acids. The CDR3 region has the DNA TGTGCCAGCAGCTTATCAGGGGGTCCCCTCTACGAGCAGTACTTC. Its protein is CASSLSGGPLYEQYF.

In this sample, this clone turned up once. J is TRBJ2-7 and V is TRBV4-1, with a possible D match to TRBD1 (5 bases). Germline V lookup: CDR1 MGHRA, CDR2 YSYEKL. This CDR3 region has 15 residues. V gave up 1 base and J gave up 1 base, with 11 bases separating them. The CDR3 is CASSQVVDSSYEQYF. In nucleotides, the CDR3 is TGCGCCAGCAGCCAAGTCGTAGACAGTTCCTACGAGCAGTACTTC.

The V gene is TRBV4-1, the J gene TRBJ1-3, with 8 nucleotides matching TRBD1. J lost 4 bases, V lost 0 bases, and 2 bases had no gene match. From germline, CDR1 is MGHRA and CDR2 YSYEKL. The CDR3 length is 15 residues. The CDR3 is CASSQDRGPGNTIYF. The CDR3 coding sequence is TGCGCCAGCAGCCAAGACAGGGGGCCGGGAAACACCATATATTTT.

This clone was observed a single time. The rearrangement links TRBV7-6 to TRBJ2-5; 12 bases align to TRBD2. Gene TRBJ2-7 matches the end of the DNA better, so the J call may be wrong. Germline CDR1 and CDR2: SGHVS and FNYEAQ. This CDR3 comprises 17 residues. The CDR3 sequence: CASSSERTSGDSYEQYF. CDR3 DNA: TGTGCCAGCAGCTCAGAGCGGACTAGCGGGGACTCCTACGAGCAGTACTTC.